The subject of this entry is one T cell receptor beta chain. This record belongs to a study of control samples from healthy donors and cancer patients. This CDR3 has 12 amino acids. Germline V gene data show CDR1 as SGDLS and CDR2 as YYNGEE. V gave up 3 bases and J gave up 1 base, with 4 bases separating them. Profiled with immunoSEQ multiplex PCR; TCRdb holds only in-frame clones, not every one. The sample has under 100,000 clones, 90% to 95% seen once. The specimen sequenced was blood. This TCR was sampled from a woman in her 30s in good health. The rearrangement links TRBV9 to TRBJ1-2; the D is unclear. CDR3 sequence: CASSENNYGYTF. In nucleotides, the CDR3 is TGTGCCAGCAGCGAGAATAACTATGGCTACACCTTC.